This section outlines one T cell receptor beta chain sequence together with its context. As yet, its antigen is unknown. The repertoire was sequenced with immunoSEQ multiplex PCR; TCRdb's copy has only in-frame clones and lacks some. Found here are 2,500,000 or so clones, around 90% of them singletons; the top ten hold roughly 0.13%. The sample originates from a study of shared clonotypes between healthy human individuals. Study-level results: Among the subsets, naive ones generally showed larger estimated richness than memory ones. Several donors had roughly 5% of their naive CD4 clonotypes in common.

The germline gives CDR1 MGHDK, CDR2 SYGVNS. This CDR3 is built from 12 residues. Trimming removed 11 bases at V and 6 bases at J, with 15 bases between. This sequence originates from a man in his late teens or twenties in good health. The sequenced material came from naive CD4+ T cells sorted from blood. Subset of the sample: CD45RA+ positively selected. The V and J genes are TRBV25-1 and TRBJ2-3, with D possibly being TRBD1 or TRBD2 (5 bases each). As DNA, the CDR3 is TGTGCCCGGGGACGGTTCTCGGATACGCAGTATTTT. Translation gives CARGRFSDTQYF.